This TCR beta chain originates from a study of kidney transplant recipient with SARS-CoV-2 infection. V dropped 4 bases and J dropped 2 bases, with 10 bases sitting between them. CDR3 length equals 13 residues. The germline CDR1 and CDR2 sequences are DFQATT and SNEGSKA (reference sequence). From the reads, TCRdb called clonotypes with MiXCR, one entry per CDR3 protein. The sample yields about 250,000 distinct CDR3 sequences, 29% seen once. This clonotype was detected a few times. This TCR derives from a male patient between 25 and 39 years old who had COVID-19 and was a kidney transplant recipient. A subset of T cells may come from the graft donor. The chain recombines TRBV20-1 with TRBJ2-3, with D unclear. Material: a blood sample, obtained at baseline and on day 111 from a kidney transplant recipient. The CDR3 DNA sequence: TGCAGTGCTAAGGACGCTCACACAGATACGCAGTATTTT. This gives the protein CSAKDAHTDTQYF.